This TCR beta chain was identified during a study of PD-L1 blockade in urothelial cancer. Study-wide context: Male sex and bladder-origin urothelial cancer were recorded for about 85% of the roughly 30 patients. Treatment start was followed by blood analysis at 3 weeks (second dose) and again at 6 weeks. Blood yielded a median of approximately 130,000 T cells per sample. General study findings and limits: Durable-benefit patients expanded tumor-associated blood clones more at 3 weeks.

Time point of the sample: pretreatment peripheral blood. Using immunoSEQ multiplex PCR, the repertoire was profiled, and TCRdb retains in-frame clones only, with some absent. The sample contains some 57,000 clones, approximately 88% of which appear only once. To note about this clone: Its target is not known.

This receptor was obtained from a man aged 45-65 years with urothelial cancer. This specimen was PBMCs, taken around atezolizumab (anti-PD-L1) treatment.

The CDR3 region is CASSKPGSDTQYF. In nucleotides, the CDR3 is TGTGCCAGCAGTAAACCGGGGTCAGATACGCAGTATTTT. The chain recombines TRBV5-4 with TRBJ2-3; D might be TRBD2 (5 bases). The V end was cut by 5 bases, the J end by 4 bases, with 11 bases between. Germline CDR1 reads SGHNT; CDR2 reads YYREEE (reference sequence). The CDR3 is 13 amino acids. The full variable domain, rest sourced from reference TRBV5-4 and TRBJ2-3, is ETGVTQSPTHLIKTRGQQVTLRCSSQSGHNTVSWYQQALGQGPQFIFQYYREEENGRGNFPPRFSGLQFPNYSSELNVNALELDDSALYLCASSKPGSDTQYFGPGTRLTVL.